These 7 T cell receptor beta chains originate from one sample sequenced in a study of OX40 agonist ivuxolimab in advanced cancers. Repertoires were generated with immunoSEQ multiplex PCR, while TCRdb's copy carries only in-frame clones and drops some. The sample has 55,000 to 65,000 clones, roughly 92% seen once. Sequences were derived from CD4+ or CD8+ T cells sorted from blood, sampled in a trial of the OX40 agonist ivuxolimab. The receptors originated from an adult with an advanced solid tumor such as melanoma, head and neck, liver or kidney cancer.

The J gene is TRBJ2-1, the V gene TRBV27; D possibly corresponds to TRBD1 (5 bases). The germline V gene has CDR1 MNHEY and CDR2 SMNVEV (reference sequence). With 3 bases removed from V and 7 bases from J, the gap between germline ends came to 10 bases. There are 13 residues in the CDR3. CDR3 coding DNA: TGTGCCAGCAGTTTGGCAGGGCTTAATGAGCAGTTCTTC. Its protein product is CASSLAGLNEQFF.

V and J are TRBV6-1 and TRBJ2-7; no clear D. CDR3 size: 11 residues. Looked up from germline, CDR1 is MNHNS and CDR2 is SASEGT. V dropped 7 bases and J dropped 5 bases, with 9 bases sitting between them. The DNA for the CDR3 is TGTGCCAGCATCGGAAGACACGAGCAGTACTTC. This codes for CASIGRHEQYF.

This chain uses TRBV10-3 with TRBJ2-1; 14 bases are shared with TRBD2. V shed 2 bases and J 3 bases; nucleotides not matched to a gene: 3. Germline CDR1 reads ENHRY; CDR2 reads SYGVKD. The CDR3 has 17 amino acids. CDR3 sequence: CAISEGTSGGGYNEQFF. The CDR3 DNA is TGTGCCATCAGTGAGGGGACTAGCGGGGGTGGCTACAATGAGCAGTTCTTC.

This chain links TRBV6-5 with TRBJ2-1; 15 bases match TRBD2. The CDR3 loop spans 11 amino acids. Germline-derived CDR1 and CDR2 are MNHEY and SVGAGI. In DNA, the CDR3 is TGTGCGGGACTAGCGGGGGGTGAGCAGTTCTTC. It translates to CAGLAGGEQFF.

The V gene is TRBV19, the J gene TRBJ2-3; D is uncertain. Germline assignment: CDR1 LNHDA and CDR2 SQIVND (reference sequence). Trimming left V 5 bases short and J 2 bases short, with 11 bases between. This CDR3 is 14 amino acids long. In DNA, the CDR3 is TGTGCCAGTAGTTGGTTTGGAGTCACAGATACGCAGTATTTT. This gives the protein CASSWFGVTDTQYF.

This clone appeared a single time. V usage is TRBV28 and J usage is TRBJ2-3; D gene ambiguous. This CDR3 spans 14 amino acids. Germline values: CDR1 MDHEN, CDR2 SYDVKM. Trimming pared 8 bases from V and 1 base from J, leaving 13 bases between. For the CDR3, the DNA is TGTGCCAGCTTAAGATCGGGCGGCACAGATACGCAGTATTTT. This codes for CASLRSGGTDTQYF.

V and J are TRBV6-5 and TRBJ1-2, with a possible D match to TRBD1 (6 bases). In germline, CDR1 is MNHEY, CDR2 SVGAGI. Trimming stripped 0 bases from V and 8 bases from J, with 16 bases between. The CDR3 sequence is 15 residues long. As DNA, the CDR3 is TGTGCCAGCAGTTACTCCCGGGACATCGACCGAGGCTACACCTTC. This encodes CASSYSRDIDRGYTF.